Listed here are 21 T cell receptor beta chains from one sample, sequenced in a study of control samples from healthy donors and cancer patients. TCRdb keeps only in-frame clones here, not all; method: immunoSEQ multiplex PCR. Seen here are 150,000 to 200,000 clones, around 90% observed once, and the top ten hold 9.5% to 15%. The material sequenced was blood. These TCRs come from a man aged 25 to 40 in good health.

The chain is built from TRBV25-1 and TRBJ1-4; TRBD1 might be the D (6 bases). The germline V and J ends were trimmed by 6 bases and 0 bases, with 8 bases remaining between them. The CDR3 consists of 14 residues. Germline V gene sequence: CDR1 MGHDK, CDR2 SYGVNS. CDR3 bases: TGTGCCAGCAGGAGGACAGCAACTAATGAAAAACTGTTTTTT. Its protein product is CASRRTATNEKLFF.

CDR3 DNA: TGTGCCAGCAGTGAGCTCGGACAGCCTTACAATGAGCAGTTCTTC. Its protein product is CASSELGQPYNEQFF. This chain links TRBV6-4 with TRBJ2-1; tentative D call: TRBD1 (6 bases). There are 15 residues in the CDR3. Trimming removed 3 bases from V and 4 bases from J, with 13 bases in between. Germline CDR1 reads MRHNA; CDR2 reads SNTAGT.

This clone appeared a single time. V usage is TRBV5-1 and J usage is TRBJ2-6; D ambiguous. There are 16 residues in the CDR3. CDR1 SGHRS and CDR2 YFSETQ come from the germline V gene. Trimming cost V 0 bases and J 1 base, with 8 bases left between them. CDR3 nucleotides: TGCGCCAGCAGCTTGGCCCCAGGTTCTGGGGCCAACGTCCTGACTTTC. This codes for CASSLAPGSGANVLTF.

The J gene is TRBJ2-7, the V gene TRBV11-1, with D perhaps TRBD1 (5 bases). Trimming pared 4 bases from V and 7 bases from J, leaving 8 bases between. The CDR3 is 11 residues long. Per the germline V gene, CDR1 is SGHAT and CDR2 is FQDESV (reference sequence). CDR3 protein: CASSYDSEQYF. The CDR3 bases are TGTGCCAGCAGCTACGACAGTGAGCAGTACTTC.

This chain joins TRBV19 and TRBJ1-4; a weak D match, TRBD1 (5 bases). Germline CDR1 LNHDA, CDR2 SQIVND (reference sequence). Deletions cut 5 bases from V and 3 bases from J, with 10 bases between. The CDR3 consists of 14 residues. The DNA of the CDR3 is TGTGCCAGTAGTTCACGGGGGTCTAATGAAAAACTGTTTTTT. Translating it yields CASSSRGSNEKLFF.

The V call is TRBV7-9, the J call TRBJ1-1; D is perhaps TRBD1 (6 bases). Looked up from germline, CDR1 is SEHNR and CDR2 is FQNEAQ (reference sequence). Trimming left V 4 bases short and J 2 bases short, with 11 bases between. The CDR3 has 14 amino acids. CDR3: CASSSGQINTEAFF. The CDR3 nucleotides are TGTGCCAGCAGCTCCGGACAGATCAACACTGAAGCTTTCTTT.

This clone is a singleton in its sample. One end of the junction is discordant with germline, which a read error may explain. V usage is TRBV18 and J usage is TRBJ2-7; D not certain. The CDR3 is 11 residues long. The V gene's germline CDR1 is KGHSH and CDR2 LQKENI. In DNA, the CDR3 is TGTGCCAGTTCACGCGCTAACGAGCAGTACTTC. Its protein is CASSRANEQYF.

The chain is built from TRBV18 and TRBJ1-5, with unresolved D. Germline V gives CDR1 KGHSH, CDR2 LQKENI. V was clipped by 3 bases and J by 5 bases, with 14 bases between them. There are 15 residues in the CDR3. The CDR3 coding sequence is TGTGCCAGCTCACCGAAAGGAAATAAGGATCAGCCCCAGCATTTT. Translating gives CASSPKGNKDQPQHF.

The genes are TRBV4-1 and TRBJ2-1; D gene ambiguous. The ends were cut back, 2 bases at V and 2 bases at J, with 7 bases in the middle. The CDR3 runs to 14 residues. The germline CDR1 and CDR2 sequences are MGHRA and YSYEKL. CDR3 DNA: TGCGCCAGCAGCCAAACCCAAGCCTACAATGAGCAGTTCTTC. This translates into CASSQTQAYNEQFF.

The chain is built from TRBV7-9 and TRBJ1-1; 7 positions agree with TRBD1. CDR3 size: 16 residues. Germline lookup yields CDR1 SEHNR and CDR2 FQNEAQ (reference sequence). V dropped 3 bases and J dropped 2; count of bases not matched to a gene: 9. CDR3 DNA sequence: TGTGCCAGCAGCTTTGGGAACCGGGACAGTAACACTGAAGCTTTCTTT. The encoded protein is CASSFGNRDSNTEAFF.

The V gene is TRBV2, the J gene TRBJ1-1, with TRBD1 matching 7 bases. The junction had 5 bases not matched to a gene; V was cut back by 6 bases and J by 1 base. From germline, CDR1 is SNHLY and CDR2 FYNNEI. The CDR3 has 14 residues. The CDR3 spells CASSRDSQNTEAFF. The CDR3 DNA sequence: TGTGCCAGCAGCCGGGACAGCCAGAACACTGAAGCTTTCTTT.

The chain uses TRBV3-1 (or the pseudogene TRBV3-2) and TRBJ2-2; no reliable D call. Germline CDR1 LGHDT, CDR2 YNNKEL (reference sequence). The CDR3 consists of 17 residues. The germline V and J ends were trimmed by 4 bases and 2 bases, with 17 bases remaining between them. CDR3 in amino acids: CASSREARRTNTGELFF. CDR3 coding DNA: TGTGCCAGCAGCCGAGAGGCGCGGCGGACCAACACCGGGGAGCTGTTTTTT.

The rearrangement uses TRBV25-1 and TRBJ1-6, with D possibly matching TRBD1 (5 bases). The CDR3 is 12 residues long. In germline, CDR1 is MGHDK, CDR2 SYGVNS. V lost 6 bases to trimming and J lost 12 bases, with 12 bases between them. In DNA, the CDR3 is TGTGCCAGCAGGTGGGGACGAGGACCCCTCCACTTT. It yields the protein CASRWGRGPLHF. Looking up the rest from reference TRBV25-1 and TRBJ1-6 gives the full variable domain: EADIYQTPRYLVIGTGKKITLECSQTMGHDKMYWYQQDPGMELHLIHYSYGVNSTEKGDLSSESTVSRIRTEHFPLTLESARPSHTSQYLCASRWGRGPLHFGNGTRLTVT.

This chain connects TRBV27 to TRBJ2-1, with 7 bases lining up with TRBD2. With 0 bases clipped from V and 6 bases from J, the junction kept 8 bases outside the gene matches. The CDR3 contains 16 residues. Germline V gene data show CDR1 as MNHEY and CDR2 as SMNVEV (reference sequence). The CDR3 region has the DNA TGTGCCAGCAGTTTATCGGCGAGCGGGGCCTCCAATGAGCAGTTCTTC. It codes for CASSLSASGASNEQFF.

The chain couples TRBV19 to TRBJ1-1, with 8 bases lining up with TRBD1. Germline trimming cut 5 bases from V and 5 bases from J; bases unmatched to any gene: 7. This CDR3 has 14 residues. In germline, CDR1 is LNHDA, CDR2 SQIVND (reference sequence). The CDR3 sequence: CASSPRQGMTEAFF. DNA for the CDR3: TGTGCCAGTAGTCCCCGACAGGGGATGACTGAAGCTTTCTTT.

This chain's CDR3 is CASSDGGGYNQPQHF. The CDR3 DNA reads as TGTGCCAGCAGTGATGGGGGGGGCTACAATCAGCCCCAGCATTTT. The chain joins TRBV6-1 to TRBJ1-5, with TRBD1 as a possible D gene (6 bases). The CDR3 is made up of 15 amino acids. The V gene lost 3 bases and the J gene lost 3 bases, with 12 bases spanning the gap. In germline, CDR1 is MNHNS, CDR2 SASEGT.

The rearrangement links TRBV10-3 to TRBJ2-1; weak D call: TRBD1 (6 bases). Trimming removed 6 bases at V and 0 bases at J, with 6 bases between. CDR1 ENHRY and CDR2 SYGVKD come from the germline V gene. The CDR3 is 13 residues long. The CDR3 sequence: CAIRDSSYNEQFF. CDR3 nucleotide sequence: TGTGCCATCAGGGACAGCTCCTACAATGAGCAGTTCTTC.

J is TRBJ1-1 and V is TRBV27, with no clear D. This CDR3 region has 14 residues. Trimming left V 8 bases short and J 1 base short, with 14 bases between. Germline CDR1 and CDR2: MNHEY and SMNVEV (reference sequence). The CDR3 is CASGLRLGNTEAFF. Here the CDR3 DNA reads TGTGCCAGCGGCCTAAGATTGGGGAACACTGAAGCTTTCTTT.

The J gene is TRBJ1-1, the V gene TRBV5-1; perhaps TRBD1 as D (5 bases). CDR1 and CDR2 (germline): SGHRS, YFSETQ. V dropped 0 bases and J dropped 5 bases, with 8 bases sitting between them. The CDR3 runs 13 residues. The CDR3 reads CASSLVEGTEAFF. CDR3 coding DNA: TGCGCCAGCAGCTTGGTTGAGGGGACTGAAGCTTTCTTT.

The rearrangement links TRBV5-5 to TRBJ2-2; D may be TRBD1 (6 bases). CDR1 and CDR2 (germline): SGHKS, YYEKEE (reference sequence). The CDR3 runs to 15 residues. With 0 bases removed from V and 3 bases from J, the gap between germline ends came to 9 bases. CDR3 coding DNA: TGTGCCAGCAGCTTGGGTGGACAGTACACCGGGGAGCTGTTTTTT. Residues: CASSLGGQYTGELFF.

The chain uses TRBV5-8 and TRBJ2-4, with unresolved D. Looked up from germline, CDR1 is SGHTS and CDR2 is YDEGEE. Trimming removed 0 bases at V and 3 bases at J, with 10 bases between. The CDR3 extends over 15 amino acids. CDR3 loop: CASSLEGNGKNIQYF. The CDR3 DNA sequence: TGTGCCAGCAGCTTGGAGGGTAATGGCAAAAACATTCAGTACTTC. The full variable domain, completed using reference TRBV5-8 and TRBJ2-4, is EAGVTQSPTHLIKTRGQQATLRCSPISGHTSVYWYQQALGLGLQFLLWYDEGEERNRGNFPPRFSGRQFPNYSSELNVNALELEDSALYLCASSLEGNGKNIQYFGAGTRLSVL.